This T cell receptor beta chain was obtained from a study of T cells in Graves' hyperthyroidism and ophthalmopathy. Trimming took 7 bases from V and 8 from J; bases not matched to a gene: 8. Germline V CDR1 and CDR2: SNHLY, FYNNEI. This CDR3 has 15 residues. This clonotype was picked up many times. TCR beta CDR3 region amplification was performed from RNA transcripts. Carried out on the TCR CDR3, a first-round RT-PCR used the HTBI primer set. TCRdb ran MiXCR on the multiplex PCR reads and lists one entry per CDR3 protein. The data hold fewer than 850,000 distinct CDR3 sequences, with 17% observed a single time.

This clonotype originated in a man in his fifties with Graves' hyperthyroidism. The V call is TRBV2, the J call TRBJ2-1; 13 bases agree with TRBD2. The sequenced sample consisted of blood. CDR3 protein: CASTPGLAGYDEQFF. The CDR3 DNA sequence: TGTGCCAGCACTCCGGGACTAGCGGGATATGATGAGCAGTTCTTC.